This TCR beta chain was profiled in a study of CD8 T cells in ankylosing spondylitis. Study-level results: As reported, disease-linked clones showed significant enrichment in matched ankylosing spondylitis synovial fluid. What seemed typical of ankylosing spondylitis blood was a TCR beta motif built from 8 or 9 highly homologous variants. Previous work reported some of these motif variants in the synovial fluid and blood of reactive arthritis.

Unmatched junction bases numbered 6, after V lost 0 bases and J lost 4 bases. This CDR3 spans 16 amino acids. CDR1 is SGHRS, CDR2 YFSETQ, per germline. TCRdb reprocessed the 5' RACE reads via MiXCR and lists one record per CDR3 protein. The sample comprises about 160,000 distinct CDR3 sequences, approximately 16% of which are singletons, and around 7.6% rests with the top ten. This clonotype was found many times. Its antigen is still unknown. The V call is TRBV5-1, the J call TRBJ2-4; 8 bases are a match to TRBD2. This receptor was obtained from a male donor with ankylosing spondylitis or in good health (not recorded which). The sequenced sample consisted of blood, either unsorted or a sorted T cell fraction (not recorded which). The CDR3 spells CASSLVGGGGKNIQYF. Here the CDR3 DNA reads TGCGCCAGCAGCTTGGTCGGAGGCGGGGGGAAAAACATTCAGTACTTC.